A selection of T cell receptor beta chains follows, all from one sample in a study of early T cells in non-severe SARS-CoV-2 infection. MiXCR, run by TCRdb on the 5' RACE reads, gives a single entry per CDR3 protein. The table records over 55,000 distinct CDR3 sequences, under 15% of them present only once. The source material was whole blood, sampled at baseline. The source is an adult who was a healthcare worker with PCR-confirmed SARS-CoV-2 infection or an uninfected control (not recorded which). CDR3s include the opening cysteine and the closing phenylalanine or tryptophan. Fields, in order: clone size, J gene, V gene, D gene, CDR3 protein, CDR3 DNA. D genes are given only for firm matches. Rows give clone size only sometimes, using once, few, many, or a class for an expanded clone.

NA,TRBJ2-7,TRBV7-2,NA,CASSLNRGLTFYEQYF,TGTGCCAGCAGCTTAAACCGGGGCCTCACCTTCTACGAGCAGTACTTC
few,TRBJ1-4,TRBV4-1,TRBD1,CASSPPFDRGREKLFF,TGCGCCAGCAGCCCCCCTTTTGACAGGGGGCGGGAAAAACTGTTTTTT
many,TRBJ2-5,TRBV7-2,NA,CASSVQETQYF,TGTGCCAGCAGCGTCCAAGAGACCCAGTACTTC
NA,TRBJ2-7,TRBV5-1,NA,CASSQEIIGVPYYEQYF,TGCGCCAGCAGCCAGGAGATAATAGGGGTCCCATACTACGAGCAGTACTTC
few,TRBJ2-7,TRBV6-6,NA,CASSYSSGSYEQYF,TGTGCCAGCAGTTACTCGTCAGGGTCCTACGAGCAGTACTTC
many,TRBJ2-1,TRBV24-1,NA,CATSDLMSSRDEQFF,TGTGCCACCAGTGATTTGATGTCAAGTCGCGATGAGCAGTTCTTC
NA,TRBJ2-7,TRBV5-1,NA,CASSLGPTGTPYEQYF,TGCGCCAGCAGCTTGGGCCCTACAGGGACCCCCTACGAGCAGTACTTC
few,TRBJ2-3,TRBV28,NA,CASTTEGLRTDTQYF,TGTGCCAGCACGACCGAGGGTCTCCGGACAGATACGCAGTATTTT
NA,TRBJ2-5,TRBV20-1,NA,CSAPGDTLRETQYF,TGCAGTGCTCCAGGGGACACTCTCAGGGAGACCCAGTACTTC
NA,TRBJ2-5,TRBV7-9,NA,CAASPRGGETQYF,TGTGCCGCCTCCCCCAGAGGGGGGGAGACCCAGTACTTC
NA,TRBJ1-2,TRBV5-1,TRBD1,CASSLAQGARDGYTF,TGCGCCAGCAGCTTGGCACAGGGGGCGCGAGATGGCTACACCTTC
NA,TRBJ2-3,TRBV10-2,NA,CASSAGPTQYF,TGCGCCAGCAGCGCCGGGCCGACGCAGTATTTT
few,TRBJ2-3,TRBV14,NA,CASSFTRGSAQYF,TGTGCCAGCAGTTTCACCCGGGGGAGCGCGCAGTATTTT
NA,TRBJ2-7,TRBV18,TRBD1,CASSPTTGDYEQYF,TGTGCCAGCTCACCAACTACAGGGGACTACGAGCAGTACTTC
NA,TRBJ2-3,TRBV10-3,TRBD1,CAISRDRPPADTQYF,TGTGCCATCAGCAGGGACAGGCCACCGGCTGATACGCAGTATTTT
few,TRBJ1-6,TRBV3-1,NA,CASSSARGNSPLHF,TGTGCCAGCAGCTCGGCTAGGGGAAATTCACCCCTCCACTTT
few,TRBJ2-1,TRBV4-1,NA,CASSQAPQRQIYNEQFF,TGCGCCAGCAGCCAAGCTCCCCAGAGACAAATCTACAATGAGCAGTTCTTC
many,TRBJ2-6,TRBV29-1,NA,CSVKPVEIGANVLTF,TGCAGCGTCAAACCGGTGGAGATAGGGGCCAACGTCCTGACTTTC
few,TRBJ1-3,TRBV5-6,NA,CASSSVYLSGNTIYF,TGTGCCAGCAGCTCCGTTTACCTCTCTGGAAACACCATATATTTT
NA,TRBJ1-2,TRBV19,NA,CASSIDKGTYYGYTF,TGTGCCAGTAGTATAGATAAGGGGACCTACTATGGCTACACCTTC
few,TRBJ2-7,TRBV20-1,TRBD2,CSALLAGGSSEQYF,TGCAGTGCTCTCCTAGCGGGGGGAAGTTCCGAGCAGTACTTC
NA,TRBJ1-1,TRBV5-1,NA,CASSFIASSAEAFF,TGCGCCAGCAGCTTCATCGCGTCTTCGGCTGAAGCTTTCTTT
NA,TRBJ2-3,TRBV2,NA,CASSEALGADTQYF,TGTGCCAGCAGTGAAGCCCTGGGCGCAGATACGCAGTATTTT
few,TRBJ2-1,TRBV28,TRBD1,CASSRGQTYNEQFF,TGTGCCAGCAGTCGGGGACAGACCTACAATGAGCAGTTCTTC
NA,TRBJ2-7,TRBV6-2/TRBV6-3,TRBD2,CASTLAGSSYEQYF,TGTGCCAGCACTCTAGCGGGGAGCTCCTACGAGCAGTACTTC
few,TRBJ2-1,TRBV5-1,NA,CASNTGWGPGSQFF,TGCGCCAGCAATACAGGTTGGGGGCCTGGGTCGCAGTTCTTC
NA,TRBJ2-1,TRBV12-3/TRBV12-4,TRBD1,CASTLWDRSNEQFF,TGTGCCAGCACCCTTTGGGACAGATCTAATGAGCAGTTCTTC
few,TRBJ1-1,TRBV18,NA,CASSTSPVRAGTEAFF,TGTGCCAGCTCCACATCTCCCGTCAGGGCGGGCACTGAAGCTTTCTTT
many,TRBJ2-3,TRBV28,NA,CASSLGTSTDTQYF,TGTGCCAGCAGTTTGGGGACTAGCACAGATACGCAGTATTTT
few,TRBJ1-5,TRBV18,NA,CASSPLDGVQPQHF,TGTGCCAGCTCACCCCTAGATGGGGTTCAGCCCCAGCATTTT
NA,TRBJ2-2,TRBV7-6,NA,CASSLDIDTGELFF,TGTGCCAGCAGCTTAGACATAGACACCGGGGAGCTGTTTTTT
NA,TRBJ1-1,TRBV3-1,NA,CASSQEPGSGKRAFF,TGTGCCAGCAGCCAAGAGCCGGGGTCAGGGAAAAGGGCTTTCTTT
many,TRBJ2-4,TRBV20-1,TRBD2,CSASPSGGAPKNIQYF,TGCAGTGCTAGTCCTAGCGGGGGGGCGCCCAAAAACATTCAGTACTTC
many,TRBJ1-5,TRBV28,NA,CASSRDSNQPQHF,TGTGCCAGCAGTAGGGACAGCAATCAGCCCCAGCATTTT
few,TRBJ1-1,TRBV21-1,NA,CASSPPDREGSEAFF,TGTGCCAGCAGCCCACCGGACAGGGAAGGATCTGAAGCTTTCTTT
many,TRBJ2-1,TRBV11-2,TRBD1,CASSFSFLPGTGADGSSYNEQFF,TGTGCCAGCAGCTTCTCTTTCTTGCCCGGGACAGGGGCAGACGGGAGCTCCTACAATGAGCAGTTCTTC
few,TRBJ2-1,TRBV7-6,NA,CASSSQGPNEQFF,TGTGCCAGCAGCAGCCAGGGCCCCAATGAGCAGTTCTTC
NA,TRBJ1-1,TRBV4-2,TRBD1,CASSPVGQGVTEAFF,TGTGCCAGCAGCCCCGTAGGGCAGGGGGTCACTGAAGCTTTCTTT
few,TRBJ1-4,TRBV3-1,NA,CASSQSVANEKLFF,TGTGCCAGCAGCCAATCGGTGGCTAATGAAAAACTGTTTTTT
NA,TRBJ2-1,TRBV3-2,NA,CASSQGLADWSSYNEQFF,TGTGCCAGCAGCCAAGGACTAGCGGACTGGAGCTCCTACAATGAGCAGTTCTTC
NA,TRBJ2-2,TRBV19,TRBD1,CASSMRQGAGELFF,TGTGCCAGTAGTATGCGACAGGGGGCCGGGGAGCTGTTTTTT
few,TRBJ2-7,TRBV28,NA,CASSIQGRPRPEQYF,TGTGCCAGCAGCATACAGGGACGTCCTCGCCCCGAGCAGTACTTC